This T cell receptor (beta chain) was recorded in a study of blood T cell repertoires in COVID-19. J was trimmed by 8 bases and V by 5 bases; bases with no gene match: 8. This CDR3 has 14 amino acids. CDR1 and CDR2 from the germline V gene are SGDLS and YYNGEE. A word on this clone: At the DNA level, this CDR3 is encoded by other sequences in the same sample as well.

Method: immunoSEQ multiplex PCR; TCRdb's copy keeps in-frame clones and lacks some. The table has some 400,000 clones, about 90% seen once. The V and J genes are TRBV9 and TRBJ1-4; the match to TRBD1 covers 8 bases. The TCR originated in a man younger than 45 who had recovered from COVID-19. Sample: PBMCs or T cells enriched from blood (not recorded which). The DNA for the CDR3 is TGTGCCAGCAGTGAGACAGGGGTGGGAGAAAAACTGTTTTTT. Translation gives CASSETGVGEKLFF.